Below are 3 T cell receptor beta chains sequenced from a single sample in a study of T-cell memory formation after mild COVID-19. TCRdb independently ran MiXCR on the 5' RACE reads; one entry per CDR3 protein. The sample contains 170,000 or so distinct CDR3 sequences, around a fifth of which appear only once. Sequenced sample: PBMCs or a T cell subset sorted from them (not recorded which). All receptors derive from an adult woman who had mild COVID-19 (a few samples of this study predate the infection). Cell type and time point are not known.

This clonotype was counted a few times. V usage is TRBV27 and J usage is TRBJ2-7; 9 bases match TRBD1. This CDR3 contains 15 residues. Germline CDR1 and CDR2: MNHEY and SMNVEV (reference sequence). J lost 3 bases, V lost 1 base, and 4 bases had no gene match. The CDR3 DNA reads TGTGCCAGCAGTTTATGGGGGACAGGGTACTACGAGCAGTACTTC. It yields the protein CASSLWGTGYYEQYF.

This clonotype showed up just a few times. CDR3 DNA sequence: TGTGCCAGCAACTACCAGGGACAGGGACGGCCGGGAGCTTTCTTT. Encoded protein: CASNYQGQGRPGAFF. This chain uses TRBV6-2 or TRBV6-3 with TRBJ1-1, with 9 positions matching TRBD1. Germline values: CDR1 MNHEY, CDR2 SVGEGT. J gave up 10 bases and V 7 bases, and 16 bases lay outside the gene matches. CDR3 length: 15 residues.

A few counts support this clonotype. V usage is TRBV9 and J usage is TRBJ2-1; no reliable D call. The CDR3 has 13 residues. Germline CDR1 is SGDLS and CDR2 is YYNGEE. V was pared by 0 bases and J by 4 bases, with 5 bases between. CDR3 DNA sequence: TGTGCCAGCAGCGTAGACAAATACAATGAGCAGTTCTTC. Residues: CASSVDKYNEQFF.